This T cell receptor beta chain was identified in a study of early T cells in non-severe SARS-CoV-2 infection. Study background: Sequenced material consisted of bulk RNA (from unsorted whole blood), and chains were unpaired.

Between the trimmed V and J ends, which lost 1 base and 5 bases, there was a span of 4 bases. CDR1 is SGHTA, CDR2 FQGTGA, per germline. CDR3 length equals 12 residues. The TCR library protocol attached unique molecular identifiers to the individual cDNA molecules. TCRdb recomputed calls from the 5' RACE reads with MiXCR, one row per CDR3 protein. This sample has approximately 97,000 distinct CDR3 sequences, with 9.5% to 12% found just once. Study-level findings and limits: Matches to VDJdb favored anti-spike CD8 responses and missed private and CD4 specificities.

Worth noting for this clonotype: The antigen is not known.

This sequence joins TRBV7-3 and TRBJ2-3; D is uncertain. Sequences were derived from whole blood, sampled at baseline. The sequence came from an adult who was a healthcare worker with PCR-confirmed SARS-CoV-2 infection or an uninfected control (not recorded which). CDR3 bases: TGTGCCAGCAGCTTAAAGGGAGATACGCAGTATTTT. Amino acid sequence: CASSLKGDTQYF.